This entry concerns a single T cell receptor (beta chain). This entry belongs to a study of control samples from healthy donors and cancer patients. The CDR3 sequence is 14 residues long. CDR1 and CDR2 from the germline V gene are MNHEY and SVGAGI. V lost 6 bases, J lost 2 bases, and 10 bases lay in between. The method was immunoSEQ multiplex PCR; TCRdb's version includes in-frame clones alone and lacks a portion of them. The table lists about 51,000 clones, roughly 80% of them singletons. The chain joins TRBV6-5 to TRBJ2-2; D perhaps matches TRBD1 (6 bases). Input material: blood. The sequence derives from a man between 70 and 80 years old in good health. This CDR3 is CASRPRGNTGELFF. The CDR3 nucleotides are TGTGCCAGCAGACCCAGGGGAAACACCGGGGAGCTGTTTTTT.